Following are 17 T cell receptor beta chains from one sample sequenced in a study of blood T cell repertoires in COVID-19. Assay: immunoSEQ multiplex PCR; the TCRdb copy retains only in-frame clones and omits some. The sample contains approximately 77,000 clones, approximately 80% of which appear only once. The sequenced sample was peripheral blood. The receptors were gathered from a woman in her seventies with acute or convalescent COVID-19.

V gene TRBV9 combines with J gene TRBJ1-2, with 7 bases that match TRBD1. The CDR3 contains 12 residues. The ends lost 4 bases at V and 8 bases at J; junction bases unmatched: 5. The germline gives CDR1 SGDLS, CDR2 YYNGEE. Here the CDR3 reads CASSPSGGGYTF. The DNA of the CDR3 is TGTGCCAGCAGCCCCTCAGGGGGAGGCTACACCTTC.

The CDR3 region is CASSIYSTNEKLFF. In nucleotides, the CDR3 is TGTGCCTCGTCAATTTATAGCACTAATGAAAAACTGTTTTTT. This chain joins TRBV6-5 and TRBJ1-4; D unresolved. V dropped 11 bases and J dropped 2 bases, with 15 bases sitting between them. This CDR3 spans 14 amino acids. Germline V lookup: CDR1 MNHEY, CDR2 SVGAGI.

Turning to this clone: Other DNA sequences in the sample encode the same CDR3. The rearrangement joins TRBV7-3 to TRBJ2-3; 10 positions match TRBD1. V trimming: 3 bases; J trimming: 4 bases; junction bases outside the gene matches: 1. The CDR3 covers 14 residues. Germline V CDR1 and CDR2: SGHTA, FQGTGA. The CDR3 loop is CASSFGQGADTQYF. CDR3 in DNA: TGTGCCAGCAGCTTTGGACAGGGGGCAGATACGCAGTATTTT.

This clone rates as medium-sized. The chain recombines TRBV7-7 with TRBJ2-2, with TRBD2 matching over 13 bases. The V segment lost 2 bases and the J segment 1 base; nucleotides outside the gene matches: 1. Germline CDR1 SSHAT, CDR2 FNYEAQ (reference sequence). The length of the CDR3 is 17 residues. The CDR3 protein is CASSLTSGGVNTGELFF. In DNA, the CDR3 is TGTGCCAGCAGCTTAACTAGCGGGGGGGTGAACACCGGGGAGCTGTTTTTT. The complete variable domain, with remaining parts taken from reference TRBV7-7 and TRBJ2-2, reads GAGVSQSPRYKVTKRGQDVTLRCDPISSHATLYWYQQALGQGPEFLTYFNYEAQPDKSGLPSDRFSAERPEGSISTLTIQRTEQRDSAMYRCASSLTSGGVNTGELFFGEGSRLTVL.

The chain is built from TRBV7-2 and TRBJ2-4; 8 nucleotides match TRBD1. Germline values: CDR1 SGHTA, CDR2 FQGNSA. The V and J ends lost 4 bases and 5 bases, in that order; junction bases with no gene match: 4. The CDR3 consists of 14 residues. CDR3 loop: CASSSGQGENIQYF. CDR3 sequence (DNA): TGTGCCAGCAGCTCCGGACAGGGTGAAAACATTCAGTACTTC.

The rearrangement links TRBV27 to TRBJ2-1; D not resolved. The CDR3 runs to 12 residues. Per germline, CDR1 MNHEY and CDR2 SMNVEV (reference sequence). V dropped 3 bases and J dropped 4 bases, with 4 bases sitting between them. The CDR3: CASSFGYNEQFF. CDR3 nucleotide sequence: TGTGCCAGCAGTTTCGGGTACAATGAGCAGTTCTTC.

The genes are TRBV11-3 and TRBJ1-4; D unresolved. This CDR3 is built from 16 residues. Deletions cut 1 base from V and 4 bases from J, with 13 bases between. Germline CDR1 reads SGHNT; CDR2 reads YENEEA. CDR3 protein: CASSLGLNSLNEKLFF. CDR3 bases: TGTGCCAGCAGCTTAGGGTTAAACAGCCTTAATGAAAAACTGTTTTTT. Looking up the rest from reference TRBV11-3 and TRBJ1-4 gives the full variable domain: EAGVVQSPRYKIIEKKQPVAFWCNPISGHNTLYWYLQNLGQGPELLIRYENEEAVDDSQLPKDRFSAERLKGVDSTLKIQPAELGDSAVYLCASSLGLNSLNEKLFFGSGTQLSVL.

CDR3 nucleotides: TGTGCCATTTCGGGGCTAGCGGGGGGTGAGCAGTTCTTC. This sequence encodes CAISGLAGGEQFF. The gene calls are TRBV7-2 and TRBJ2-1; 11 bases fit TRBD2. After removal of 10 bases from V and 9 bases from J, the junction contained 8 bases not matched to a gene. From germline, CDR1 is SGHTA and CDR2 FQGNSA. The CDR3 runs to 13 residues. Drawing the rest from reference TRBV7-2 and TRBJ2-1, the complete variable domain is GAGVSQSPSNKVTEKGKDVELRCDPISGHTALYWYRQSLGQGLEFLIYFQGNSAPDKSGLPSDRFSAERTGGSVSTLTIQRTQQEDSAVYLCAISGLAGGEQFFGPGTRLTVL.

The J gene is TRBJ2-1, the V gene TRBV4-2; 13 positions match TRBD2. V was clipped by 0 bases and J by 4 bases; unmatched bases: 6. This CDR3 has 18 residues. Per germline, CDR1 LGHNA and CDR2 YNFKEQ. The CDR3 reads CASSQEGGGLAGYNEQFF. CDR3 nucleotide sequence: TGTGCCAGCAGCCAAGAAGGTGGGGGACTAGCGGGGTACAATGAGCAGTTCTTC.

The V and J genes are TRBV7-2 and TRBJ2-5, with TRBD1 matching over 8 bases. The CDR3 has 16 amino acids. Trimming took 3 bases from V and 7 from J; bases not matched to a gene: 13. Germline CDR1 reads SGHTA; CDR2 reads FQGNSA. CDR3 loop: CASSFIGQGTFGTQYF. The CDR3 coding sequence is TGTGCCAGCAGCTTCATCGGACAGGGTACGTTCGGGACCCAGTACTTC.

The chain employs TRBV19 and TRBJ1-5; D is unclear. The CDR3 is 12 residues long. Germline values: CDR1 LNHDA, CDR2 SQIVND (reference sequence). The V and J ends lost 3 bases and 14 bases respectively, with 14 bases between them. The CDR3, as DNA: TGTGCCAGTAGTATCGGCCCCGGGGAGGAGCATTTT. Protein sequence: CASSIGPGEEHF.

This rearrangement joins TRBV4-2 to TRBJ1-2, with 7 bases that match TRBD1. V lost 2 bases and J lost 0; bases outside the gene matches: 6. The CDR3 totals 16 residues. The germline CDR1 and CDR2 sequences are LGHNA and YNFKEQ. CDR3: CASSQPGTVTNYGYTF. The DNA of the CDR3 is TGTGCCAGCAGCCAACCAGGGACAGTCACTAACTATGGCTACACCTTC.

J is TRBJ1-1 and V is TRBV19; D is ambiguous. Looked up from germline, CDR1 is LNHDA and CDR2 is SQIVND (reference sequence). This CDR3 has 14 residues. The germline V and J ends were trimmed by 3 bases and 4 bases, with 12 bases remaining between them. DNA of the CDR3: TGTGCCAGTAGTATTAGAGAGGCGGGCACTGAAGCTTTCTTT. It is translated as CASSIREAGTEAFF.

The V call is TRBV6-6, the J call TRBJ2-1, with 9 positions matching TRBD1. CDR1 and CDR2 from the germline V gene are MNHNY and SVGAGI (reference sequence). V dropped 5 bases and J dropped 0; count of bases not matched to a gene: 2. The CDR3 has 15 amino acids. The CDR3 protein is CASSQTGGSYNEQFF. The CDR3 DNA follows: TGTGCCAGCAGTCAGACAGGGGGCTCCTACAATGAGCAGTTCTTC.

The chain has TRBV27 and TRBJ1-5, with D possibly matching TRBD1 (5 bases). Deletions cut 6 bases from V and 3 bases from J, with 15 bases between. CDR1 is MNHEY and CDR2 is SMNVEV in the germline V gene (reference sequence). CDR3 size: 15 residues. CDR3 region: CASRNVQGSNQPQHF. Here the CDR3 DNA reads TGTGCCAGCAGAAATGTTCAGGGTTCCAATCAGCCCCAGCATTTT.

The rearrangement uses TRBV29-1 and TRBJ1-5; 8 bases are shared with TRBD1. Trimming removed 6 bases from V and 6 bases from J; junction bases left unmatched: 7. The CDR3 spans 13 residues. CDR1 and CDR2 from the germline V gene are SQVTM and ANQGSEA. CDR3 protein: CSVTTGGGQPQHF. The CDR3 bases are TGCAGCGTAACTACAGGGGGAGGTCAGCCCCAGCATTTT.

J is TRBJ2-7 and V is TRBV6-5, with D possibly TRBD1 on 5 matching bases. The germline V gene has CDR1 MNHEY and CDR2 SVGAGI. CDR3 size: 14 residues. Between the trimmed V and J ends, which lost 5 bases and 2 bases, there was a span of 13 bases. The CDR3 coding sequence is TGTGCCAGCAGTCGCCCAGGGTCACCCTACGAGCAGTACTTC. It translates to CASSRPGSPYEQYF.